The T cell receptor beta chain described here comes from a study of beta chain features in type 1 diabetes. Sequencing targeted expressed TCRB transcripts, as all isolated RNA had been reverse transcribed. The table came from immunoSEQ multiplex PCR; TCRdb's copy has only in-frame clones and leaves some out. Of about 300,000 clones listed, 8% are singletons. A few counts support this clone. V lost 5 bases and J lost 2; bases outside the gene matches: 5. From germline, CDR1 is SGHDN and CDR2 FVKESK. The length of the CDR3 is 14 residues. The receptor was isolated from a woman aged 18-30 years in good health. V is TRBV14 and J is TRBJ2-7; TRBD1 aligns across 8 bases. The sequencing input was central memory CD4+ T cells from blood. CDR3 sequence (DNA): TGTGCCAGCAGCACTCACAGGGGGACCTACGAGCAGTACTTC. Amino acids: CASSTHRGTYEQYF.